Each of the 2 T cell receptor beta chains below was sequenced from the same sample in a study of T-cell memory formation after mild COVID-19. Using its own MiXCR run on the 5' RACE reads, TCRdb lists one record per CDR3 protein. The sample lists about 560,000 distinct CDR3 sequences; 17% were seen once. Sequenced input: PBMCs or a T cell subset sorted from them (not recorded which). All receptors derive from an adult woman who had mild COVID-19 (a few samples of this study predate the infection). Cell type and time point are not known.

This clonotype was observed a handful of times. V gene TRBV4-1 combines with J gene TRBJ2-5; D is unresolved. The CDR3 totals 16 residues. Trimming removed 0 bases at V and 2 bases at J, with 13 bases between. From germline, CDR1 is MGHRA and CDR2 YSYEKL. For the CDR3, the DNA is TGCGCCAGCAGCCAAGATATCGCAGAAGTGCAAGAGACCCAGTACTTC. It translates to CASSQDIAEVQETQYF.

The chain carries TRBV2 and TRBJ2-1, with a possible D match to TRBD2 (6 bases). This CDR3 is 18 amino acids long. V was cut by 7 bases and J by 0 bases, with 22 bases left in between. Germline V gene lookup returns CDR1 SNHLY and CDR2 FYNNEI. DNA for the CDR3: TGTGCCAGCACCGAAACCCACTCTGCGGGGAGCTCCTACAATGAGCAGTTCTTC. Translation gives CASTETHSAGSSYNEQFF.